These 6 T cell receptor beta chains originate from one sample sequenced in a study of T cells in pancreatic ductal adenocarcinoma. The selected patients with pancreatic ductal adenocarcinoma had surgery but no neoadjuvant therapy. The method was immunoSEQ multiplex PCR; TCRdb's version includes in-frame clones alone and lacks a portion of them. The table includes 15,000 to 20,000 clones, roughly 90% detected once. Sequenced input: PBMCs. Source of these receptors: a human donor with pancreatic ductal adenocarcinoma.

The chain uses TRBV6-4 and TRBJ2-2; 8 positions match TRBD1. The CDR3 contains 14 residues. Germline CDR1 is MRHNA and CDR2 is SNTAGT. J lost 4 bases, V lost 9 bases, and 7 bases had no gene match. CDR3 region: CASADRESTGELFF. CDR3 nucleotides: TGTGCCAGTGCGGACAGGGAATCCACCGGGGAGCTGTTTTTT.

Written as DNA, the CDR3 is TGTGCCAGCAGCTTAGAGCCGGGGATGAACACTGAAGCTTTCTTT. Protein product: CASSLEPGMNTEAFF. This sequence joins TRBV11-1 and TRBJ1-1; the D is unclear. CDR3 size: 15 residues. V lost 1 base and J 0 bases, leaving 9 bases between the germline ends. Per germline, CDR1 SGHAT and CDR2 FQDESV (reference sequence). Full variable domain (remainder filled in from reference TRBV11-1 and TRBJ1-1): EAEVAQSPRYKITEKSQAVAFWCDPISGHATLYWYRQILGQGPELLVQFQDESVVDDSQLPKDRFSAERLKGVDSTLKIQPAELGDSAMYLCASSLEPGMNTEAFFGQGTRLTVV.

This sequence joins TRBV5-5 and TRBJ2-5; D is possibly TRBD1 (6 bases). The DNA end lines up better with TRBJ2-7; the J call may be wrong. CDR3 length equals 14 residues. Germline loops: CDR1 SGHKS, CDR2 YYEKEE (reference sequence). CDR3 amino acids: CASSPEDSAYEQYF. Written as DNA, the CDR3 is TGTGCCAGCAGCCCGGAGGACAGCGCCTACGAGCAGTACTTC.

The V call is TRBV2, the J call TRBJ2-5, with 8 bases lining up with TRBD2. The length of the CDR3 is 11 residues. Per the germline V gene, CDR1 is SNHLY and CDR2 is FYNNEI. V lost 2 bases and J lost 14; bases outside the gene matches: 4. The CDR3 sequence: CASSESGLGYF. CDR3 nucleotides: TGTGCCAGCAGTGAATCGGGACTAGGTTACTTC.

This clone was found once. The chain carries TRBV4-1 and TRBJ1-5; unclear D gene. In germline, CDR1 is MGHRA, CDR2 YSYEKL. This CDR3 region has 15 residues. The V gene lost 0 bases and the J gene lost 3 bases, with 9 bases spanning the gap. CDR3 nucleotide sequence: TGCGCCAGCAGCCAAGAGCTAATGATCAATCAGCCCCAGCATTTT. Protein product: CASSQELMINQPQHF.

The J gene is TRBJ1-4, the V gene TRBV6-1; D perhaps matches TRBD1 (5 bases). Germline assignment: CDR1 MNHNS and CDR2 SASEGT. V was trimmed by 5 bases and J by 5 bases, leaving 15 bases between them. This CDR3 has 15 residues. In DNA, the CDR3 is TGTGCCAGCAGTCCAACCCCGGGGGACAATGAAAAACTGTTTTTT. It codes for CASSPTPGDNEKLFF.